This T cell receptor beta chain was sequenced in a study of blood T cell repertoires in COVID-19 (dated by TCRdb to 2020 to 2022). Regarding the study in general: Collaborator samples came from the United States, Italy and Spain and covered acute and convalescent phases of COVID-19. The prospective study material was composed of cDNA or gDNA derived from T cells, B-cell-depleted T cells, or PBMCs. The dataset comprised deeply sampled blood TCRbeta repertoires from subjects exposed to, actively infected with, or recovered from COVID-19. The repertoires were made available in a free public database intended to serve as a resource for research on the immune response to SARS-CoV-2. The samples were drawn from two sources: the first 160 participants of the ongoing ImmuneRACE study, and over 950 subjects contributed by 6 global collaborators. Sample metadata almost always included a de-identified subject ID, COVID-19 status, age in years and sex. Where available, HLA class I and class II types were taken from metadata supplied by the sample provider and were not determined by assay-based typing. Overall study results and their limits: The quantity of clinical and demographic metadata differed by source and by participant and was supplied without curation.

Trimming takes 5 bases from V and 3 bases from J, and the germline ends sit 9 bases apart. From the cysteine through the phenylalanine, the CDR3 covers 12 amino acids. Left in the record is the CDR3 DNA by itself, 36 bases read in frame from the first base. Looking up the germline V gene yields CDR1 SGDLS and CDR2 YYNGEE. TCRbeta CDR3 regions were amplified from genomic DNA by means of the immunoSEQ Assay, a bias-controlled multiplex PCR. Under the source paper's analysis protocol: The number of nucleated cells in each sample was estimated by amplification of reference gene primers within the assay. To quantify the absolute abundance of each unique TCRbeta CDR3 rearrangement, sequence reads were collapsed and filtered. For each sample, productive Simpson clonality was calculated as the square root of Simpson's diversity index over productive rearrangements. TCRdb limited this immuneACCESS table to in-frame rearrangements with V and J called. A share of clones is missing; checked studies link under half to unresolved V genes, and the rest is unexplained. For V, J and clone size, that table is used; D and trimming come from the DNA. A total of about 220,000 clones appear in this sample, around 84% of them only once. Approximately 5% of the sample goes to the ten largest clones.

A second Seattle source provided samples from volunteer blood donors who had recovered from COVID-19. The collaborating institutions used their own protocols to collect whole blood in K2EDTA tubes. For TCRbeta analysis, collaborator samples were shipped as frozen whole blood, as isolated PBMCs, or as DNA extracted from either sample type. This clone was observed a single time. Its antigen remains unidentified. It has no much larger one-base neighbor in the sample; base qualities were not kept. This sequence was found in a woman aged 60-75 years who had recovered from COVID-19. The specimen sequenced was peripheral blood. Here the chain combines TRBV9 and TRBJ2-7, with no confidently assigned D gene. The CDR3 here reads CASRVPYYEQYF. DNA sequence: TGTGCCAGCAGGGTTCCCTACTACGAGCAGTACTTC.